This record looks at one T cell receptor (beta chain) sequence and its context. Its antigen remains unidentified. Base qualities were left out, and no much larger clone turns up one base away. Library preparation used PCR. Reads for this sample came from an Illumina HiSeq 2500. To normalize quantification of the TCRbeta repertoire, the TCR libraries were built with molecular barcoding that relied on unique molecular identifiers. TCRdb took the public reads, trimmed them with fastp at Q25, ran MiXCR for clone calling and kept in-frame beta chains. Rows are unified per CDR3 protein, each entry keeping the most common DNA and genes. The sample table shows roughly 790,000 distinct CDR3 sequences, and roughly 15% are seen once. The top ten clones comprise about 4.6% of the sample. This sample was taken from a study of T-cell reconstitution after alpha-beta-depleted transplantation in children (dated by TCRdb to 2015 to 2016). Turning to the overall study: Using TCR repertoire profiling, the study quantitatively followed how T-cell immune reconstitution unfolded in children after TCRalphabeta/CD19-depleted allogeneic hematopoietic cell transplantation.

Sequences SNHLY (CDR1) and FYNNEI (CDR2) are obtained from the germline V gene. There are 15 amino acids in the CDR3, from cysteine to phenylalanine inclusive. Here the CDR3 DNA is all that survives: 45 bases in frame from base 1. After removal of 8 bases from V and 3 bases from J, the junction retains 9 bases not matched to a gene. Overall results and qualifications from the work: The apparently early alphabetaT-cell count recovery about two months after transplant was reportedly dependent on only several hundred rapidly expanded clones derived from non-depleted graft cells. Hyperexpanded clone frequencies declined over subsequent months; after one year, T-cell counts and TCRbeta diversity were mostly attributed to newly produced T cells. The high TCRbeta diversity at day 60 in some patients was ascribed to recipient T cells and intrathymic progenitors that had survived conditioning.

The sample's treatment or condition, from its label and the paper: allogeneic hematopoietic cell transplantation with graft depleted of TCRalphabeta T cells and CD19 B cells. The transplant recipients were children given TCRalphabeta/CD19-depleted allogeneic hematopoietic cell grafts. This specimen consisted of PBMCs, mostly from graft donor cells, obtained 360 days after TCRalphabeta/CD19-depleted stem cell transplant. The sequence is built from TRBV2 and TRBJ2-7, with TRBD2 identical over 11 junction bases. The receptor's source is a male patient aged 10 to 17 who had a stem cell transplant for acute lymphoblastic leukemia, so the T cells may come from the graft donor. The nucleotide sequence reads TGTGCCAGCGACCGACCGACTAGCGGGATCTACGAGCAGTACTTC. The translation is CASDRPTSGIYEQYF.